The present T cell receptor beta chain was sequenced within a study of cytomegalovirus exposure and HLA in healthy donors. Regarding this clone: No antigen is known for it.

Study-wide results and limits: In vitro experiments confirmed that three CMV-associated chains were specific for CMV antigens. With high specificity and sensitivity, the classifier reportedly diagnosed cytomegalovirus status.

Germline trimming cut 1 base from V and 4 bases from J; bases unmatched to any gene: 9. The CDR3 extends over 16 amino acids. Germline CDR1 reads SGHRS; CDR2 reads YFSETQ. The study ran its PCR with 60 Vbeta and 13 Jbeta primers. Using immunoSEQ multiplex PCR, the repertoire was profiled, and TCRdb retains in-frame clones only, with some absent. The sample carries some 200,000 clones, around 79% recorded once. The chain joins TRBV5-1 to TRBJ1-1; TRBD1 matches 8 bases. The origin of this receptor is a girl aged 2 to 10 in good health and CMV-seronegative. Specimen: PBMCs. This CDR3 reads CASSLMQGAGVTEAFF. DNA for the CDR3: TGCGCCAGCAGCTTGATGCAGGGGGCGGGAGTCACTGAAGCTTTCTTT.